Shown below are 9 T cell receptor beta chains from a single sample sequenced in a study of regulatory T cells in long-lasting Graves disease. Time point of the sample: newly diagnosed GD, antithyroid drugs for less than 3 months. The TCR library was made from RNA that had been extracted from PBMCs in TRIzol. Arm-PCR of CDR3 regions and iRepertoire HTBI primers were the basis on which TCR beta libraries were built. TCRdb fed the multiplex PCR reads into MiXCR, producing one record per CDR3 protein. The sample shows around 250,000 distinct CDR3 sequences, approximately 16% of them seen only once. Specimen: peripheral blood mononuclear cells (PBMCs), collected at new diagnosis, from a patient treated with antithyroid drugs. The receptors were sampled from a female donor with Graves disease.

There are many counts of this clonotype. This chain connects TRBV7-7 to TRBJ2-2; D tentatively reads TRBD1 or TRBD2 (5 bases each). There are 13 residues in the CDR3. CDR1 and CDR2 (germline): SSHAT, FNYEAQ (reference sequence). CDR3 DNA sequence: TGTGCTTGTGGTGGGGGAAGCACCGGGGAGCTGTTTTTT. It yields the protein CACGGGSTGELFF. Full variable domain (missing parts from reference TRBV7-7 and TRBJ2-2): GAGVSQSPRYKVTKRGQDVTLRCDPISSHATLYWYQQALGQGPEFLTYFNYEAQPDKSGLPSDRFSAERPEGSISTLTIQRTEQRDSAMYRCACGGGSTGELFFGEGSRLTVL.

The chain couples TRBV11-2 to TRBJ2-1, with TRBD2 matching 12 bases. Germline trimming cut 5 bases from V and 4 bases from J; bases unmatched to any gene: 9. Germline CDR1 reads SGHAT; CDR2 reads FQNNGV. The CDR3 consists of 17 residues. The DNA of the CDR3 is TGTGCCAGCAGCCGGAGACTAGCGGGAGTGACTTACAATGAGCAGTTCTTC. It encodes CASSRRLAGVTYNEQFF.

This clonotype was picked up many times. This chain connects TRBV14 to TRBJ2-7; D ambiguous. The CDR3 has 12 residues. Per the germline V gene, CDR1 is SGHDN and CDR2 is FVKESK. With 3 bases removed from V and 7 bases from J, the gap between germline ends came to 10 bases. CDR3 residues: CASSQNGPEQYF. The CDR3, as DNA: TGTGCCAGCAGCCAGAACGGGCCAGAGCAGTACTTC. Filled out from reference TRBV14 and TRBJ2-7, the complete variable domain reads EAGVTQFPSHSVIEKGQTVTLRCDPISGHDNLYWYRRVMGKEIKFLLHFVKESKQDESGMPNNRFLAERTGGTYSTLKVQPAELEDSGVYFCASSQNGPEQYFGPGTRLTVT.

The rearrangement uses TRBV7-6 and TRBJ2-1, with 8 bases fitting TRBD2. V lost 1 base and J lost 10; bases outside the gene matches: 15. CDR3 length equals 17 residues. Germline lookup yields CDR1 SGHVS and CDR2 FNYEAQ. The CDR3 region has the DNA TGTGCCAGCAGCTTAGTTTTGGCGGGAGGAACCTCTGGCGAGCAGTTCTTC. Translation: CASSLVLAGGTSGEQFF. Complete variable domain (other parts from reference TRBV7-6 and TRBJ2-1): GAGVSQSPRYKVTKRGQDVALRCDPISGHVSLYWYRQALGQGPEFLTYFNYEAQQDKSGLPNDRFSAERPEGSISTLTIQRTEQRDSAMYRCASSLVLAGGTSGEQFFGPGTRLTVL.

V gene TRBV3-1 combines with J gene TRBJ1-2; possibly TRBD1 for D (5 bases). Looked up from germline, CDR1 is LGHDT and CDR2 is YNNKEL (reference sequence). The CDR3 spans 13 residues. The V and J ends lost 4 bases and 5 bases respectively, with 11 bases between them. CDR3 DNA sequence: TGTGCCAGCAGCCCACAGGAGAGGTATGGCTACACCTTC. It specifies CASSPQERYGYTF.

This clonotype was seen ten or more times. One end of the junction does not line up with germline, which may come from a read error. The rearrangement uses TRBV7-7 and TRBJ2-5; 7 bases agree with TRBD2. The germline V gene has CDR1 SSHAT and CDR2 FNYEAQ (reference sequence). There are 16 residues in the CDR3. The chain's CDR3 is CASSLVPAGRGETQYF. The CDR3 DNA follows: TGTGCTAGCAGCTTAGTCCCAGCGGGGCGAGGGGAGACCCAGTACTTC.

This clonotype turned up a few times. Just one base apart from a much larger clone, this may be a read error. The chain combines TRBV11-3 with TRBJ1-4, with D possibly being TRBD1 (6 bases). The CDR3 is 13 amino acids. CDR1 is SGHNT, CDR2 YENEEA, per germline. This CDR3 is CASSAIQGEKMFF. The DNA of the CDR3 is TGTGCCAGCAGCGCGATACAGGGTGAAAAAATGTTTTTT. Looking up the rest from reference TRBV11-3 and TRBJ1-4 gives the full variable domain: EAGVVQSPRYKIIEKKQPVAFWCNPISGHNTLYWYLQNLGQGPELLIRYENEEAVDDSQLPKDRFSAERLKGVDSTLKIQPAELGDSAVYLCASSAIQGEKMFFGSGTQLSVL.

V usage is TRBV18 and J usage is TRBJ2-7, with 8 bases fitting TRBD2. V was pared by 5 bases and J by 3 bases, with 6 bases of the junction left unmatched. The CDR3 is 14 amino acids. CDR1 is KGHSH and CDR2 is LQKENI in the germline V gene. This chain's CDR3 is CASSSRGGSYEQYF. The CDR3 DNA reads as TGTGCCAGCTCATCCCGGGGGGGCAGCTACGAGCAGTACTTC.

This clonotype was seen many times. The chain links TRBV20-1 to TRBJ1-2, with D uncertain. The germline V gene encodes CDR1 DFQATT and CDR2 SNEGSKA (reference sequence). This CDR3 is 14 amino acids long. Trimming left V 3 bases short and J 8 bases short, with 19 bases between. Here the CDR3 reads CSASNKRILGGYTF. The CDR3 DNA sequence: TGCAGTGCTAGCAACAAACGGATTTTGGGGGGCTACACCTTC.